This T cell receptor (beta chain) was sequenced in a study of siplizumab effects on memory and regulatory T cells. General study results and limits: The alloresponse seemed to draw substantially on naive T cells, which appeared more diverse than memory cells.

Method: immunoSEQ multiplex PCR; TCRdb's copy keeps in-frame clones and lacks some. The sample lists roughly 100,000 clones, 92% occurring once. Concerning this clone itself: Its specificity is not known.

Germline assignment: CDR1 MDHEN and CDR2 SYDVKM. V gave up 1 base and J gave up 0 bases; unmatched junction bases: 3. This CDR3 is 15 amino acids long. This sequence joins TRBV28 and TRBJ2-7, with TRBD2 matching 7 bases. This receptor was taken from a human donor in good health. The specimen sequenced was CD4+ T cells sorted from blood. The CDR3: CASSLFSGASYEQYF. As DNA, the CDR3 is TGTGCCAGCAGTTTATTCAGCGGGGCCTCCTACGAGCAGTACTTC.